These T cell receptor beta chains were read from a single sample in a study of T cells and Merkel cell carcinoma outcomes. Clones were read by immunoSEQ multiplex PCR, and TCRdb kept only the in-frame ones, dropping some. The data show 15,000 to 16,000 clones, more than 80% seen once. The sample was tumor tissue from Merkel cell carcinoma. These receptors were obtained from a human donor with Merkel cell carcinoma. The CDR3 runs from the conserved cysteine through the conserved F or W. D genes are given only for firm matches. Expanded clones are given a class, and other clones once, few, many or no size at all.

clone_size | d_call | cdr3_length | j_call | v_call | cdr3_nt | cdr3_aa
. | . | 13 | TRBJ2-3 | TRBV27 | TGTGCCAGCAGAGCCCGTATTTCAGATACGCAGTATTTT | CASRARISDTQYF
. | . | 14 | TRBJ2-3 | TRBV28 | TGTGCCAGCACCCCCCTCGGGCTCACAGATACGCAGTATTTT | CASTPLGLTDTQYF
. | TRBD2 | 14 | TRBJ2-1 | TRBV19 | TGTGCCAGTAAACTAGCGGGAGTGGCCAATGAGCAGTTCTTC | CASKLAGVANEQFF
once | . | 13 | TRBJ1-2 | TRBV29-1 | TGCAGCGTTGACCAGGGGCGAGACTATGGCTACACCTTC | CSVDQGRDYGYTF
. | TRBD1 | 14 | TRBJ1-2 | TRBV5-6 | TGTGCCAGCAGCTCGGGACAGGGGATCTATGGCTACACCTTC | CASSSGQGIYGYTF
. | . | 13 | TRBJ1-6 | TRBV29-1 | TGCAGCGTCAGGACGGACTATAATTCACCCCTCCACTTT | CSVRTDYNSPLHF
. | . | 13 | TRBJ1-2 | TRBV5-4 | TGTGCCAGCAGCTGGGGCGACGGCGATGGCTACACCTTC | CASSWGDGDGYTF
. | TRBD1 | 14 | TRBJ2-7 | TRBV27 | TGTGCCAGCAAAACCGGGACAGGAGCCTACGAGCAGTACTTC | CASKTGTGAYEQYF
. | . | 15 | TRBJ2-7 | TRBV9 | TGTGCCAGCAGCGTCGGGCTCATCAGCTCCTACGAGCAGTACTTC | CASSVGLISSYEQYF
once | TRBD2 | 15 | TRBJ2-1 | TRBV5-1 | TGCGCCAGCAGCTTTGGTGGGACTAGCGGCAATGAGCAGTTCTTC | CASSFGGTSGNEQFF
once | . | 14 | TRBJ2-2 | TRBV5-1 | TGCGCCAGCAGCTTAGGGGCAATTGGCGGGGAGCTGTTTTTT | CASSLGAIGGELFF
few | . | 12 | TRBJ1-1 | TRBV11-2 | TGTGCCAGCAGCTACGGGACACTAGAAGCTTTCTTT | CASSYGTLEAFF
. | TRBD1 | 13 | TRBJ1-2 | TRBV6-4 | TGTGCCAGCAGTGGCGGACAGGGCGATGGCTACACCTTC | CASSGGQGDGYTF
. | TRBD1 | 13 | TRBJ2-5 | TRBV6-1 | TGTGCCAGCAGGGACAGGCCGCAAGAGACCCAGTACTTC | CASRDRPQETQYF
. | TRBD1 | 14 | TRBJ1-1 | TRBV11-2 | TGTGCCAGCAACCTGGGACAGATGAACACTGAAGCTTTCTTT | CASNLGQMNTEAFF
. | TRBD2 | 20 | TRBJ2-3 | TRBV5-4 | TGTGCCAGCAGCTTGTTTCGTCCCAGTCCCGGGACTAGCCGGGCAGATACGCAGTATTTT | CASSLFRPSPGTSRADTQYF
. | . | 15 | TRBJ1-5 | TRBV19 | TGTGCCAGTAGTATGGGGTGGGTTAGCAATCAGCCCCAGCATTTT | CASSMGWVSNQPQHF
. | TRBD1 | 15 | TRBJ1-2 | TRBV28 | TGTGCCAGCACCTGGCAGGGGCAGGGGGGGCATGGCTACACCTTC | CASTWQGQGGHGYTF
. | . | 14 | TRBJ1-6 | TRBV7-2 | TGTGCCAGCAGCTTTATAACAGTTAATTCACCCCTCCACTTT | CASSFITVNSPLHF
. | TRBD2 | 13 | TRBJ2-1 | TRBV30 | TGTGCCTGGAGGGGGGGAGGGCACTATGAGCAGTTCTTC | CAWRGGGHYEQFF
. | . | 11 | TRBJ2-1 | TRBV7-9 | TGTGCCAGCAGCCAGGACAGATGGGAGTTCTTC | CASSQDRWEFF
few | TRBD1 | 15 | TRBJ1-6 | TRBV6-5 | TGTGCCAGCTCCCGGACAGGGTTCGATAATTCACCCCTCCACTTT | CASSRTGFDNSPLHF
. | . | 16 | TRBJ1-4 | TRBV5-4 | TGTGCCAGCAGCTCAAGGGGGGGGCTGACTAATGAAAAACTGTTTTTT | CASSSRGGLTNEKLFF
. | . | 12 | TRBJ1-1 | TRBV27 | TGTGCCAGCAGTTCGCGCCGGACTGAAGCTTGCTTT | CASSSRRTEACF
. | TRBD2 | 15 | TRBJ2-1 | TRBV6-5 | TGTGCCAGCAGCGTAGGACTAGAGGCTCTCAATGAGCAGTTCTTC | CASSVGLEALNEQFF
. | TRBD1 | 14 | TRBJ1-4 | TRBV6-5 | TGTGCCGCATCGACAGGGATCGCCAATGAAAAACTGTTTTTT | CAASTGIANEKLFF
. | . | 13 | TRBJ2-1 | TRBV29-1 | TGCAGCGTCGCGGCCGTTTTAGGCAATGAGCAGTTCTTC | CSVAAVLGNEQFF
. | TRBD1 | 16 | TRBJ2-3 | TRBV5-1 | TGCGCCAGCAGCTTACAGCCTGGACAGGGGGCAGATACGCAGTATTTT | CASSLQPGQGADTQYF
once | TRBD1 | 18 | TRBJ1-1 | TRBV30 | TGTGCCTGGAGTACCCCCCTTCTAGACAGGGATGATTTAACTGAAGCTTTCTTT | CAWSTPLLDRDDLTEAFF
. | . | 12 | TRBJ1-1 | TRBV6-6 | TGTGCCAGCAGTTCAGGGAACACTGAAGCTTTCTTT | CASSSGNTEAFF
. | . | 10 | TRBJ1-2 | TRBV6-1 | TGTGCCAGCCCTAACTATGGCTACACCTTC | CASPNYGYTF
once | . | 17 | TRBJ1-4 | TRBV14 | TGTGCCAGCAGCCAAGAAGGCAGGGGAGCAACTAATGAAAAACTGTTTTTT | CASSQEGRGATNEKLFF
. | . | 12 | TRBJ1-1 | TRBV6-1 | TGTGCCAGCAGTTGGGGGGGCACTGAAGCTTTCTTT | CASSWGGTEAFF
. | . | 15 | TRBJ1-1 | TRBV11-2 | TGTGCCAGCAGTTCATCCTTTGTGAGCGATCTGGGAGCTTTCTTT | CASSSSFVSDLGAFF
few | TRBD1 | 14 | TRBJ1-5 | TRBV5-6 | TGTGCCAGCAGCTTGTCCCAGGGGGATCAGCCCCAGCATTTT | CASSLSQGDQPQHF
once | TRBD1 | 17 | TRBJ1-2 | TRBV4-1 | TGCGCCAGCAGCCAAGTACACCCGGGACAGGGGAGCTATGGCTACACCTTC | CASSQVHPGQGSYGYTF
few | . | 14 | TRBJ2-2 | TRBV5-6 | TGTGCCAGCAGTCCTGGACAGCGGGCCGGGGAGCTGTTTTTT | CASSPGQRAGELFF
. | . | 16 | TRBJ2-1 | TRBV13 | TGTGCCAGCAGCTTAGTAGGCGGGCCCTTTTACAATGAGCAGTTCTTC | CASSLVGGPFYNEQFF
. | TRBD2 | 20 | TRBJ2-3 | TRBV7-7 | TGTGCTAGCAGCCCGCCCCGTATTAGCGGGACCCCCGGGAGAACAGATACGCAGTATTTT | CASSPPRISGTPGRTDTQYF
. | . | 15 | TRBJ1-2 | TRBV28 | TGTGCCAGCAGTTTAAGAATGGGGGGCGATCTACGCTACACCTTC | CASSLRMGGDLRYTF
few | . | 14 | TRBJ2-6 | TRBV16 | TGTGCCAGCAGCCAATCAGGCGGGGCCAACGTCCTGACTTTC | CASSQSGGANVLTF
. | . | 12 | TRBJ1-1 | TRBV18 | TGTGCCAGCTCAAACGACATCACTGAAGCTTTCTTT | CASSNDITEAFF
few | TRBD2 | 19 | TRBJ2-1 | TRBV19 | TGTGCCACCCGAGACAGGGGGACTAGCGGGAGGGCGGGCTACAATGAGCAGTTCTTC | CATRDRGTSGRAGYNEQFF
. | TRBD2 | 15 | TRBJ2-3 | TRBV29-1 | TGCAGCGTTGCCGGGGTAGCGGGAGCATCTGATACGCAGTATTTT | CSVAGVAGASDTQYF
. | . | 19 | TRBJ1-5 | TRBV28 | TGTGCCAGCAGGCAGCGGGGGGGAGGTCACCCATCCCTCAATCAGCCCCAGCATTTT | CASRQRGGGHPSLNQPQHF
. | . | 15 | TRBJ1-1 | TRBV29-1 | TGCAGCGTCCCGCCAGGGTCCGGGGGGGGCACTGAAGCTTTCTTT | CSVPPGSGGGTEAFF
. | . | 12 | TRBJ1-2 | TRBV28 | TGTGCCAGCAGTCCGGGCGCGGGGGGCTACACCTTC | CASSPGAGGYTF
. | . | 14 | TRBJ1-1 | TRBV7-8 | TGTGCCAGCAGCTTAATGGGGGTCGGCACTGAAGCTTTCTTT | CASSLMGVGTEAFF
. | . | 12 | TRBJ2-1 | TRBV28 | TGTGCCAGCAGGTCAGGGTCGAATGAGCAGTTCTTC | CASRSGSNEQFF
. | TRBD2 | 15 | TRBJ2-1 | TRBV5-1 | TGCGCCAGCAGGGCAACTAGCGGGAGGGTCGGTGAGCAGTTCTTC | CASRATSGRVGEQFF
. | TRBD1 | 13 | TRBJ1-4 | TRBV5-1 | TGCGCCAGTCAACAGGGGTATAATGAAAAACTGTTTTTT | CASQQGYNEKLFF